The T cell receptor (beta chain) described here comes from a study of blood T cell repertoires in COVID-19 (dated by TCRdb to 2020 to 2022). Study-level background: Samples covering the acute and convalescent phases of COVID-19 were provided by collaborators in the United States, Italy and Spain. Nearly every sample came with metadata listing a de-identified subject ID, COVID-19 status, age in years and sex. Samples came from the ongoing ImmuneRACE study (first 160 participants) plus 1,254 subjects from 6 global collaborators. The prospective study material was composed of cDNA or gDNA derived from T cells, B-cell-depleted T cells, or PBMCs. Where available, HLA class I and class II types were obtained from metadata supplied by the sample provider rather than from assay-based typing. A freely available public database, intended as a resource for researchers studying the immune response to SARS-CoV-2, is where the repertoires were released. Subjects who had been exposed to COVID-19, were actively infected with it, or had recovered from it provided the deeply sampled blood TCRbeta repertoires that made up the dataset.

In Seattle, one collaborating source enrolled patients while the infection was active and tracked those patients longitudinally over the course of disease. Each collaborating institution followed its own protocols to collect whole blood in K2EDTA tubes. For TCRbeta analysis, collaborators shipped samples as frozen whole blood, isolated PBMCs, or DNA extracted from either of those sample types. TCRbeta CDR3 regions were amplified from genomic DNA using the immunoSEQ Assay, a bias-controlled multiplex PCR. Per the original workflow: Nucleated cell counts per sample were estimated from amplification of reference gene primers within the assay. To quantify the absolute abundance of each unique TCRbeta CDR3 rearrangement, sequence reads were collapsed and filtered. For each sample, productive Simpson clonality was calculated as the square root of Simpson's diversity index across productive rearrangements. TCRdb's version of the immuneACCESS table is confined to in-frame rearrangements and falls short of the full clone set. An unresolved V gene accounts for under half of the shortfall where checked; the remainder is of unknown origin. V and J calls and clone size follow that table, whereas D and trimming were derived from the DNA. Within this sample are about 260,000 clones, with about nine tenths of them counted one time only. 2% to 3% of the sample is held by the ten biggest clonotypes.

What the work shows at the level of the full study, not this receptor alone: The quantity of clinical and demographic metadata differed by source and by participant and was supplied without curation.

On this clone itself: What this receptor recognizes is not known. No much larger clone is present one base from it, and per-base qualities are unavailable.

As encoded in the germline V gene, CDR1 is SGHTA while CDR2 is FQGNSA. The CDR3 numbers 15 residues from cysteine through phenylalanine. Kept here is only the CDR3 DNA, which spans 45 bases and is read in frame from base 1. Relative to germline, V is missing 5 bases and J is missing 4 bases, with 11 bases of the junction outside any gene match. This TCR derives from a person aged 18 to 35 with COVID-19, enrolled during active disease. The sequence links TRBV7-2 to TRBJ2-7, with 7 junctional bases fitting TRBD2. Sequencing used peripheral blood. The sequenced DNA is TGTGCCAGCAGCCCCGTTGTGGGAGGGTATTACGAGCAGTACTTC. It is translated as CASSPVVGGYYEQYF.